These 18 T cell receptor beta chains were all obtained from the same sample, sequenced in a study of cytomegalovirus exposure and HLA in healthy donors. PCR employed 60 Vbeta and 13 Jbeta primers. This table comes from immunoSEQ multiplex PCR, and its TCRdb copy is limited to in-frame clones, with some not included. The sample includes about 160,000 clones, roughly 80% of them seen just once. Sequences were obtained from PBMCs. These receptors all stem from a male donor in good health and CMV-seropositive.

This sequence joins TRBV7-2 and TRBJ2-2, with D uncertain. The CDR3 spans 15 residues. The V end was cut by 3 bases, the J end by 4 bases, with 12 bases between. Germline CDR1 and CDR2: SGHTA and FQGNSA. CDR3 nucleotide sequence: TGTGCCAGCAGCTTGACCCCGGCGGTCACCGGGGAGCTGTTTTTT. The encoded protein is CASSLTPAVTGELFF.

This clone was seen a few times. The chain employs TRBV28 and TRBJ1-3; perhaps TRBD1 as D (6 bases). The V end lost 11 bases, the J end lost 1 base, and 15 bases lay between the germline ends. CDR1 is MDHEN and CDR2 is SYDVKM in the germline V gene. CDR3 length: 14 amino acids. CDR3 in amino acids: CAAGRGGSGNTIYF. CDR3 nucleotide sequence: TGTGCCGCCGGAAGGGGGGGATCTGGAAACACCATATATTTT.

CDR3 sequence: CASSFPAGWGNTIYF. The CDR3 DNA follows: TGTGCCAGCAGCTTCCCCGCGGGATGGGGAAACACCATATATTTT. V and J are TRBV7-2 and TRBJ1-3; D uncertain. There are 15 residues in the CDR3. The V gene's germline CDR1 is SGHTA and CDR2 FQGNSA. Trimming stripped 3 bases from V and 4 bases from J, with 13 bases between. The full variable domain, with the rest looked up from reference TRBV7-2 and TRBJ1-3, is GAGVSQSPSNKVTEKGKDVELRCDPISGHTALYWYRQSLGQGLEFLIYFQGNSAPDKSGLPSDRFSAERTGGSVSTLTIQRTQQEDSAVYLCASSFPAGWGNTIYFGEGSWLTVV.

V is TRBV18 and J is TRBJ2-2, with D possibly matching TRBD2 (6 bases). Germline CDR1 and CDR2: KGHSH and LQKENI. V lost 3 bases and J lost 4, with 9 bases in between. The CDR3 is 14 amino acids. This CDR3 reads CASSPRGSTGELFF. The CDR3 region has the DNA TGTGCCAGCTCACCGCGGGGCAGCACCGGGGAGCTGTTTTTT.

The V and J genes are TRBV28 and TRBJ1-1, with a weak D call TRBD1 (6 bases). The CDR3 totals 14 residues. V was clipped by 7 bases and J by 0 bases, with 12 bases between them. In germline, CDR1 is MDHEN, CDR2 SYDVKM. The CDR3 nucleotides are TGTGCCAGCAACAACAGGGCCCTGAACACTGAAGCTTTCTTT. This translates into CASNNRALNTEAFF.

The table lists this clone with a few counts. CDR3: CASSMSVNQPQHF. The CDR3 DNA reads as TGTGCCAGTAGTATGTCAGTGAATCAGCCCCAGCATTTT. This chain uses TRBV19 with TRBJ1-5; D not certain. V was shortened by 3 bases and J by 4 bases, with 7 bases between the two germline ends. This CDR3 is built from 13 residues. Germline V gene lookup returns CDR1 LNHDA and CDR2 SQIVND (reference sequence).

The rearrangement joins TRBV18 to TRBJ1-2; D unclear. The CDR3 has 14 residues. CDR1 is KGHSH and CDR2 is LQKENI in the germline V gene. The V gene lost 2 bases and the J gene lost 8 bases, with 15 bases spanning the gap. CDR3 DNA sequence: TGTGCCAGCTCACCAGAGGCTCAAGCCATCGGCTACACCTTC. Translating gives CASSPEAQAIGYTF.

V usage is TRBV4-1 and J usage is TRBJ1-1, with D perhaps matching TRBD1 (5 bases). This CDR3 contains 15 residues. Germline V lookup: CDR1 MGHRA, CDR2 YSYEKL. V was pared by 4 bases and J by 5 bases, with 17 bases between. CDR3 coding DNA: TGCGCCAGCAGCCGTCAAGCACACGGGGGGACTGAAGCTTTCTTT. This encodes CASSRQAHGGTEAFF.

J is TRBJ2-5 and V is TRBV7-9; 13 bases map to TRBD2. The CDR3 length is 17 residues. CDR1 is SEHNR and CDR2 is FQNEAQ in the germline V gene (reference sequence). Trimming at V came to 3 bases and at J to 5 bases, leaving 9 bases not matched to a gene. CDR3 region: CASSFWTSGRGWETQYF. The DNA for the CDR3 is TGTGCCAGCAGCTTCTGGACTAGCGGGAGAGGGTGGGAGACCCAGTACTTC.

This chain connects TRBV15 to TRBJ2-1; 9 nucleotides match TRBD1. Germline assignment: CDR1 LNHNV and CDR2 YYDKDF (reference sequence). This CDR3 region has 18 residues. The V gene end was trimmed by 0 bases and the J gene end by 7 bases; junction bases not matched to a gene: 13. The CDR3 DNA reads TGTGCCACCAGCAGAGAACACTCCCGGGACAGGGTATGGAATGAGCAGTTCTTC. Residues: CATSREHSRDRVWNEQFF.

This clone was picked up a small number of times. The chain combines TRBV27 with TRBJ2-3, with 13 bases aligning to TRBD2. The germline gives CDR1 MNHEY, CDR2 SMNVEV (reference sequence). The CDR3 totals 16 residues. V gave up 2 bases and J gave up 5 bases; unmatched junction bases: 4. The CDR3 protein is CASSLGLAGVVDTQYF. Written as DNA, the CDR3 is TGTGCCAGCAGTTTAGGACTAGCGGGAGTGGTAGATACGCAGTATTTT.

The chain recombines TRBV25-1 with TRBJ1-6; tentatively, D is TRBD1 (5 bases). V lost 5 bases to trimming and J lost 10 bases, with 18 bases between them. CDR3 length: 15 amino acids. CDR1 is MGHDK and CDR2 is SYGVNS in the germline V gene. CDR3 in amino acids: CASSPPGGVSSPLHF. Written as DNA, the CDR3 is TGTGCCAGCAGTCCTCCGGGGGGAGTTTCCTCACCCCTCCACTTT.

This sequence joins TRBV7-9 and TRBJ2-1; tentatively, D is TRBD1 (5 bases). The length of the CDR3 is 12 residues. CDR1 is SEHNR, CDR2 FQNEAQ, per germline (reference sequence). Deletions cut 5 bases from V and 6 bases from J, with 8 bases between. CDR3 sequence (DNA): TGTGCCAGCAGCCCCAGGGTCAATGAGCAGTTCTTC. Encoded protein: CASSPRVNEQFF.

The V and J genes are TRBV2 and TRBJ1-5, with TRBD1 as a possible D gene (6 bases). The CDR3 consists of 14 residues. Germline V CDR1 and CDR2: SNHLY, FYNNEI. With 6 bases removed from V and 3 bases from J, the gap between germline ends came to 12 bases. The CDR3 spells CASRTGQVNQPQHF. The CDR3 DNA reads TGTGCCAGCAGAACAGGGCAGGTCAATCAGCCCCAGCATTTT.

The rearrangement uses TRBV30 and TRBJ1-2; TRBD1 might be the D (5 bases). Germline V gene sequence: CDR1 GTSNPN, CDR2 SVGIG (reference sequence). V was trimmed by 1 base and J by 8 bases, leaving 23 bases between them. The CDR3 spans 16 residues. This chain's CDR3 is CAWSDGGVRSRLGYTF. CDR3 DNA: TGTGCCTGGAGTGACGGGGGTGTTCGCAGTCGCCTAGGCTACACCTTC.

This CDR3 reads CASSQLSGTAYEQYF. CDR3 nucleotides: TGTGCCAGCAGCCAACTAAGCGGGACTGCCTACGAGCAGTACTTC. The chain links TRBV28 to TRBJ2-7; 7 nucleotides align to TRBD2. The CDR3 loop spans 15 amino acids. From germline, CDR1 is MDHEN and CDR2 SYDVKM. The J segment lost 2 bases and the V segment lost 6 bases, leaving 10 bases of the junction unmatched.

The rearrangement joins TRBV27 to TRBJ2-7; 14 positions agree with TRBD2. The ends lost 5 bases at V and 3 bases at J; junction bases unmatched: 3. CDR1 and CDR2 (germline): MNHEY, SMNVEV (reference sequence). The CDR3 has 15 amino acids. CDR3 amino acids: CASSPGLAGGYEQYF. The CDR3 coding sequence is TGTGCCAGCAGTCCTGGACTAGCGGGAGGCTACGAGCAGTACTTC.

The CDR3 spells CASSPRQGHTTDTQYF. CDR3 DNA sequence: TGTGCCAGCAGCCCCCGACAGGGGCACACCACAGATACGCAGTATTTT. The V call is TRBV9, the J call TRBJ2-3, with 8 positions matching TRBD1. J gave up 2 bases and V 4 bases, and 9 bases lay outside the gene matches. This CDR3 has 16 amino acids. CDR1 is SGDLS and CDR2 is YYNGEE in the germline V gene.